These T cell receptor beta chains were read from a single sample in a study of T cells in Graves' hyperthyroidism and ophthalmopathy. MiXCR, applied by TCRdb to the multiplex PCR reads, yields one record per CDR3 protein. Of over 500,000 distinct CDR3 sequences listed, over 45% were seen once; the top ten hold approximately 44%. Input material: peripheral blood or thyroid tissue (not recorded which). These receptors were obtained from an adult woman with Graves' disease, either hyperthyroidism or ophthalmopathy (not recorded which). CDR3s include the opening cysteine and the closing phenylalanine or tryptophan. D genes are given only for firm matches. The size field is filled for only some rows; it gives once, few, many or a size class.

J | size | D | V | CDR3 | DNA
TRBJ1-1 | many | NA | TRBV15 | CATSRDRSGSEAFF | TGTGCCACCAGCAGAGATAGGTCGGGGTCTGAAGCTTTCTTT
TRBJ2-3 | NA | NA | TRBV25-1 | CASGPGNTQYF | TGTGCCAGCGGACCAGGGAATACGCAGTATTTT
TRBJ2-7 | few | TRBD1 | TRBV15 | CATSRDRVSYEQYF | TGTGCCACCAGCAGGGACAGGGTCTCCTACGAGCAGTACTTC
TRBJ1-4 | NA | NA | TRBV13 | CASSLGNYNEKLFF | TGTGCCAGCAGTTTAGGGAACTATAATGAAAAACTGTTTTTT
TRBJ1-6 | NA | NA | TRBV15 | CATSRERGSVALHF | TGTGCCACCAGCAGAGAGCGGGGTTCGGTGGCCCTCCACTTT
TRBJ1-5 | NA | NA | TRBV5-6 | CASSLARGMSNQPQHF | TGTGCCAGCAGCTTGGCTCGGGGGATGAGCAATCAGCCCCAGCATTTT
TRBJ2-7 | many | NA | TRBV5-1 | CASSQGSQGAEQYF | TGCGCCAGCAGCCAGGGGTCTCAAGGGGCCGAGCAGTACTTC
TRBJ2-5 | few | NA | TRBV9 | CASSVGASLQETQYF | TGTGCCAGCAGCGTAGGTGCTAGCCTCCAAGAGACCCAGTACTTC
TRBJ1-5 | many | TRBD1 | TRBV5-6 | CASSWGQYQPQHF | TGTGCCAGCAGCTGGGGACAGTATCAGCCCCAGCATTTT
TRBJ2-7 | NA | NA | TRBV25-1 | CASSGIQTYEQYF | TGTGCCAGCAGTGGCATCCAGACCTACGAGCAGTACTTC
TRBJ2-7 | few | TRBD2 | TRBV29-1 | CSVEGLAGEYEQYF | TGCAGCGTTGAAGGACTAGCGGGAGAGTACGAGCAGTACTTC
TRBJ2-7 | NA | NA | TRBV7-6 | CASSFQGFGEQYF | TGTGCCAGCAGCTTTCAGGGATTCGGCGAGCAGTACTTC
TRBJ1-5 | many | NA | TRBV19 | CASSFRGDQPQHF | TGTGCCAGTAGTTTCAGGGGTGATCAGCCCCAGCATTTT
TRBJ1-2 | NA | TRBD1 | TRBV20-1 | CSASRDRVGGYTF | TGCAGTGCTAGCCGCGACAGGGTGGGTGGCTACACCTTC
TRBJ1-6 | NA | NA | TRBV12-3/TRBV12-4 | CASSLILSSPLHF | TGTGCCAGCAGTCTCATTTTAAGTTCACCCCTCCACTTT
TRBJ1-2 | NA | TRBD1 | TRBV28 | CASSFPGTDYGYTF | TGTGCCAGCAGTTTCCCTGGGACAGACTATGGCTACACCTTC
TRBJ2-7 | NA | TRBD2 | TRBV28 | CASSTAGRGKTEYF | TGTGCCAGCAGTACGGCTGGGCGGGGGAAAACGGAGTACTTC
TRBJ2-2 | NA | NA | TRBV24-1 | CATSETGTLRELFF | TGTGCCACCAGTGAGACCGGGACACTCAGGGAGCTGTTTTTT
TRBJ1-1 | many | NA | TRBV5-6 | CASSFSSMNTEAFF | TGTGCCAGCAGCTTTTCCAGCATGAACACTGAAGCTTTCTTT
TRBJ1-6 | once | NA | TRBV4-1 | CASSQDVSESPLHF | TGCGCCAGCAGCCAAGATGTGTCGGAATCACCCCTCCACTTT
TRBJ1-4 | NA | NA | TRBV25-1 | CASREANEKLFF | TGTGCCAGCAGGGAGGCTAATGAAAAACTGTTTTTT
TRBJ1-4 | NA | NA | TRBV2 | CASISRATNEKLFF | TGTGCCAGCATAAGTCGTGCAACTAATGAAAAACTGTTTTTT
TRBJ2-5 | NA | NA | TRBV24-1 | CATSDLAETQYF | TGTGCCACCAGTGACCTCGCGGAGACCCAGTACTTC
TRBJ1-1 | many | NA | TRBV20-1 | CSARVHTPRYEAFF | TGCAGTGCTAGAGTCCACACCCCGAGATATGAAGCTTTCTTT
TRBJ1-5 | many | NA | TRBV6-4 | CARRGRERGQPQHF | TGTGCCAGGAGAGGACGGGAGCGGGGTCAGCCCCAGCATTTT
TRBJ2-5 | NA | NA | TRBV5-5 | CASSLRVNREGETQYF | TGTGCCAGCAGCTTGAGGGTGAACAGGGAGGGAGAGACCCAGTACTTC
TRBJ1-2 | few | NA | TRBV29-1 | CSVESGRGGYTF | TGCAGCGTTGAGTCTGGGCGGGGTGGCTACACCTTC